These 20 T cell receptor beta chains came from one sample sequenced in a study of blood T cell repertoires in COVID-19. Sequenced by immunoSEQ multiplex PCR; TCRdb stores in-frame clones only, minus some. The repertoire holds about 190,000 clones, with under 80% as singletons. What was sequenced was peripheral blood. Receptor source: a woman in her forties or fifties with acute or convalescent COVID-19.

The chain is built from TRBV27 and TRBJ2-1; TRBD2 agrees at 10 bases. CDR1 is MNHEY, CDR2 SMNVEV, per germline (reference sequence). Trimming removed 3 bases from V and 6 bases from J; junction bases left unmatched: 5. The CDR3 contains 15 residues. This CDR3 reads CASSFGAGGGNEQFF. The CDR3 DNA reads as TGTGCCAGCAGTTTTGGAGCGGGGGGGGGCAATGAGCAGTTCTTC.

V is TRBV14 and J is TRBJ2-2; D is unresolved. V lost 0 bases to trimming and J lost 1 base, with 9 bases between them. CDR1 is SGHDN, CDR2 FVKESK, per germline. This CDR3 is 16 amino acids long. For the CDR3, the DNA is TGTGCCAGCAGCCAAGAGGCCCGGAGGAACACCGGGGAGCTGTTTTTT. This sequence encodes CASSQEARRNTGELFF.

The chain couples TRBV19 to TRBJ2-1, with 7 bases that match TRBD2. V lost 3 bases and J lost 7; bases outside the gene matches: 6. Germline V gene sequence: CDR1 LNHDA, CDR2 SQIVND (reference sequence). The CDR3 runs to 14 residues. The chain's CDR3 is CASSIGGSRNEQFF. CDR3 nucleotides: TGTGCCAGTAGTATCGGGGGGTCGAGGAATGAGCAGTTCTTC.

V gene TRBV9 combines with J gene TRBJ1-6; 7 nucleotides match TRBD1. Germline V lookup: CDR1 SGDLS, CDR2 YYNGEE. The CDR3 loop spans 13 amino acids. The trim removed 6 bases at V and 6 bases at J, leaving 3 bases unmatched. CDR3 in amino acids: CASTDRVNSPLHF. In DNA form, the CDR3 reads TGTGCCAGCACCGACAGGGTTAATTCACCCCTCCACTTT.

This rearrangement joins TRBV10-2 to TRBJ1-3; unclear D gene. CDR3 length: 14 amino acids. CDR1 is WSHSY and CDR2 is SAAADI in the germline V gene. Trimming left V 4 bases short and J 3 bases short, with 10 bases between. The CDR3 sequence is CASSAGPFGNTIYF. CDR3 coding DNA: TGCGCCAGCAGTGCAGGCCCGTTTGGAAACACCATATATTTT.

This clone has more than one count but fewer than ten. The rearrangement joins TRBV18 to TRBJ2-3, with 9 bases matching TRBD2. V lost 3 bases to trimming and J lost 6 bases; unmatched junction nucleotides: 7. Germline values: CDR1 KGHSH, CDR2 LQKENI. The CDR3 is 15 residues long. The CDR3 DNA sequence: TGTGCCAGCTCACCGGCTAGCGGGACCTGGGATACGCAGTATTTT. This codes for CASSPASGTWDTQYF. Looking up the rest from reference TRBV18 and TRBJ2-3 gives the full variable domain: NAGVMQNPRHLVRRRGQEARLRCSPMKGHSHVYWYRQLPEEGLKFMVYLQKENIIDESGMPKERFSAEFPKEGPSILRIQQVVRGDSAAYFCASSPASGTWDTQYFGPGTRLTVL.

The chain links TRBV14 to TRBJ2-7; D uncertain. The CDR3 covers 13 residues. V lost 2 bases and J lost 6, with 11 bases in between. Germline CDR1 reads SGHDN; CDR2 reads FVKESK. The CDR3: CASSQHGFVEQYF. CDR3 DNA: TGTGCCAGCAGCCAACACGGTTTCGTCGAGCAGTACTTC. Full variable domain (outside the CDR3, taken from reference TRBV14 and TRBJ2-7): EAGVTQFPSHSVIEKGQTVTLRCDPISGHDNLYWYRRVMGKEIKFLLHFVKESKQDESGMPNNRFLAERTGGTYSTLKVQPAELEDSGVYFCASSQHGFVEQYFGPGTRLTVT.

The chain links TRBV6-1 to TRBJ1-1, with D uncertain. The CDR3 sequence is 14 residues long. Germline assignment: CDR1 MNHNS and CDR2 SASEGT. Trimming removed 7 bases from V and 4 bases from J, with 16 bases in between. The CDR3 loop is CASNARPRGTEAFF. The CDR3 DNA reads TGTGCCAGCAACGCCCGACCTAGAGGCACTGAAGCTTTCTTT.

This clone occurred once. The V and J genes are TRBV28 and TRBJ1-6; no reliable D call. Germline V gives CDR1 MDHEN, CDR2 SYDVKM. CDR3 length equals 12 residues. Trimming removed 6 bases from V and 7 bases from J, with 7 bases in between. The CDR3, as DNA: TGTGCCAGCAGAGCGGGGAATTCACCCCTCCACTTT. It specifies CASRAGNSPLHF. The full variable domain, completed using reference TRBV28 and TRBJ1-6, is DVKVTQSSRYLVKRTGEKVFLECVQDMDHENMFWYRQDPGLGLRLIYFSYDVKMKEKGDIPEGYSVSREKKERFSLILESASTNQTSMYLCASRAGNSPLHFGNGTRLTVT.

V is TRBV6-5 and J is TRBJ2-7, with TRBD1 as a possible D gene (6 bases). CDR1 is MNHEY and CDR2 is SVGAGI in the germline V gene. This CDR3 comprises 12 residues. V lost 10 bases and J lost 5, with 15 bases in between. The CDR3 reads CATWQGYNEQYF. The CDR3 DNA reads as TGTGCCACTTGGCAGGGGTACAACGAGCAGTACTTC.

This clone came up once. The gene calls are TRBV29-1 and TRBJ1-2; D remains ambiguous. V dropped 3 bases and J dropped 8 bases, with 7 bases sitting between them. Germline V gene data show CDR1 as SQVTM and CDR2 as ANQGSEA. The CDR3 length is 10 residues. The CDR3 DNA is TGCAGCGTTGATAGAGAAGGCTACACCTTC. Translation: CSVDREGYTF.

The chain recombines TRBV28 with TRBJ2-1, with TRBD1 as a possible D gene (7 bases). Germline V gene data show CDR1 as MDHEN and CDR2 as SYDVKM. Trimming cost V 3 bases and J 7 bases, with 10 bases left between them. This CDR3 has 13 residues. Here the CDR3 DNA reads TGTGCCAGCAGTTTCAGGGGGGAGAATGAGCAGTTCTTC. Protein sequence: CASSFRGENEQFF.

The CDR3 reads CASSLGGRASEQYF. CDR3 sequence (DNA): TGTGCCAGCAGCTTAGGGGGCAGGGCGAGCGAGCAGTACTTC. The J gene is TRBJ2-7, the V gene TRBV11-2; D may be TRBD1 (5 bases). With 1 base removed from V and 6 bases from J, the gap between germline ends came to 13 bases. CDR3 length: 14 amino acids. Germline V gene data show CDR1 as SGHAT and CDR2 as FQNNGV.

This clone showed up just once. This chain connects TRBV28 to TRBJ1-6, with no clear D. There are 14 residues in the CDR3. Deletions cut 8 bases from V and 0 bases from J, with 8 bases between. Germline lookup yields CDR1 MDHEN and CDR2 SYDVKM. CDR3 loop: CASGPSSYNSPLHF. The CDR3 DNA reads as TGTGCCAGCGGGCCGAGCTCCTATAATTCACCCCTCCACTTT.

The chain couples TRBV12-1 to TRBJ2-7; TRBD1, as called in the table, went unchecked against the DNA. TRBV12-1 is a documented pseudogene. The CDR3 is made up of 15 amino acids. The CDR3 DNA reads as TGTGCCAGCCCCCAGGCCAGGGGGCGTCCCTCCGAGCAGTACTTC. Amino acids: CASPQARGRPSEQYF.

V usage is TRBV5-6 and J usage is TRBJ2-7, with 9 bases aligning to TRBD2. V shed 2 bases and J 3 bases; nucleotides not matched to a gene: 6. Germline V CDR1 and CDR2: SGHDT, YYEEEE. The CDR3 length is 15 residues. The chain's CDR3 is CASSLGAGGSYEQYF. The DNA for the CDR3 is TGTGCCAGCAGCTTAGGAGCGGGAGGTAGCTACGAGCAGTACTTC.

The gene calls are TRBV5-1 and TRBJ1-3, with D tentatively TRBD1 (6 bases). This CDR3 is 14 amino acids long. V lost 4 bases, J lost 2 bases, and 10 bases lay in between. CDR1 and CDR2 from the germline V gene are SGHRS and YFSETQ. CDR3 sequence (DNA): TGCGCCAGCAGCACAGGGACGGCTGGAAACACCATATATTTT. Residues: CASSTGTAGNTIYF.

V and J are TRBV3-1 (or the pseudogene TRBV3-2) and TRBJ1-3, with no clear D. Germline V gene lookup returns CDR1 LGHDT and CDR2 YNNKEL (reference sequence). Trimming cost V 1 base and J 1 base, with 8 bases left between them. The CDR3 runs 15 residues. CDR3 DNA sequence: TGTGCCAGCAGCCAAGCCGCAGGATCTGGAAACACCATATATTTT. Amino acid sequence: CASSQAAGSGNTIYF.

This chain uses TRBV27 with TRBJ1-5; 7 nucleotides match TRBD1. After removal of 3 bases from V and 4 bases from J, the junction contained 3 bases not matched to a gene. Germline lookup yields CDR1 MNHEY and CDR2 SMNVEV (reference sequence). The length of the CDR3 is 14 residues. The CDR3 here is CASSFGDRNQPQHF. The CDR3, as DNA: TGTGCCAGCAGTTTCGGGGACAGAAATCAGCCCCAGCATTTT.

The rearrangement uses TRBV7-2 and TRBJ1-6, with D hard to call. CDR1 is SGHTA and CDR2 is FQGNSA in the germline V gene. The CDR3 loop spans 17 amino acids. V gave up 5 bases and J gave up 0 bases, with 14 bases separating them. The CDR3 is CASSTLSRGSYNSPLHF. The CDR3 DNA is TGTGCCAGCAGCACCCTTTCGAGAGGCTCCTATAATTCACCCCTCCACTTT.